Shown below are 8 T cell receptor beta chains from a single sample sequenced in a study of T cells in Graves' hyperthyroidism and ophthalmopathy. The CDR3 regions of TCR beta were amplified from RNA transcripts. A first-round RT-PCR of the TCR CDR3 used the HTBI primer set. Each CDR3 protein is one row after TCRdb ran MiXCR on the multiplex PCR reads. There are roughly 200,000 distinct CDR3 sequences in the sample; around 19% occur only once, and about 45% lies in the top ten. The material sequenced was blood. These receptors were obtained from a man between 35 and 55 years old with Graves' hyperthyroidism.

This clonotype showed up many times. This chain joins TRBV12-3 or TRBV12-4 and TRBJ2-2; 9 nucleotides align to TRBD2. This CDR3 has 15 amino acids. Unmatched junction bases numbered 6, after V lost 3 bases and J lost 7 bases. The CDR3 coding sequence is TGTGCCAGCAGTTTTCGGCGGGGGGGACTCGGGGAGCTGTTTTTT. Its protein product is CASSFRRGGLGELFF.

This clonotype was seen ten or more times. The J gene is TRBJ2-7, the V gene TRBV20-1; D ambiguous. CDR3 length equals 15 residues. CDR1 and CDR2 (germline): DFQATT, SNEGSKA (reference sequence). V dropped 4 bases and J dropped 7 bases, with 23 bases sitting between them. DNA for the CDR3: TGCAGTGCTACCCTCAACTGGTCCGGAAAGAGGGAGCAGTACTTC. Translation gives CSATLNWSGKREQYF.

J is TRBJ2-1 and V is TRBV9; 8 bases are shared with TRBD1. The CDR3 covers 13 residues. Germline V gene sequence: CDR1 SGDLS, CDR2 YYNGEE. V lost 4 bases and J lost 8; bases outside the gene matches: 5. The CDR3 DNA reads TGTGCCAGCAGCATCGACAGGGGCCATGAGCAGTTCTTC. It specifies CASSIDRGHEQFF. Complete variable domain (other parts from reference TRBV9 and TRBJ2-1): DSGVTQTPKHLITATGQRVTLRCSPRSGDLSVYWYQQSLDQGLQFLIQYYNGEERAKGNILERFSAQQFPDLHSELNLSSLELGDSALYFCASSIDRGHEQFFGPGTRLTVL.

This clonotype has at least ten counts. This rearrangement joins TRBV12-5 to TRBJ2-5, with D maybe TRBD1 (5 bases). This CDR3 has 13 amino acids. Trimming left V 9 bases short and J 2 bases short, with 13 bases between. The germline V gene has CDR1 LGHNT and CDR2 FRNRAP. The CDR3 DNA follows: TGTGCTAGCTGCGACAGTGCTCAAGAGACCCAGTACTTC. Encoded protein: CASCDSAQETQYF. Supplemented by reference TRBV12-5 and TRBJ2-5, the full variable domain reads DARVTQTPRHKVTEMGQEVTMRCQPILGHNTVFWYRQTMMQGLELLAYFRNRAPLDDSGMPKDRFSAEMPDATLATLKIQPSEPRDSAVYFCASCDSAQETQYFGPGTRLLVL.

There are many counts of this clonotype. This chain joins TRBV9 and TRBJ2-3, with a tentative D call TRBD2 (6 bases). Germline-derived CDR1 and CDR2 are SGDLS and YYNGEE. This CDR3 is built from 16 residues. Trimming shortened V by 4 bases and J by 2 bases, and 17 bases separated the two germline ends. This CDR3 is CASSSRTGTSTDTQYF. The DNA of the CDR3 is TGTGCCAGCAGCTCAAGGACCGGGACTTCCACAGATACGCAGTATTTT.

Ten or more counts support this clonotype. J is TRBJ2-5 and V is TRBV5-1, with 11 bases lining up with TRBD1. With 4 bases clipped from V and 4 bases from J, the junction kept 3 bases outside the gene matches. The CDR3 is made up of 14 amino acids. Germline CDR1 SGHRS, CDR2 YFSETQ. CDR3 in amino acids: CASSGTGGLETQYF. The CDR3 DNA is TGCGCCAGCAGCGGGACAGGGGGTCTAGAGACCCAGTACTTC.

A few counts support this clonotype. The rearrangement uses TRBV29-1 and TRBJ2-2; no firm D call. The CDR3 is made up of 16 amino acids. Germline CDR1 is SQVTM and CDR2 is ANQGSEA. For the CDR3, the DNA is TGCAGTTTTTCACCGGAAAACAAAGCGAACACCGGGGAGCTGTTTTTT. Translating it yields CSFSPENKANTGELFF.

This chain links TRBV20-1 with TRBJ2-3, with a possible D match to TRBD2 (6 bases). The CDR3 sequence is 13 residues long. Germline lookup yields CDR1 DFQATT and CDR2 SNEGSKA (reference sequence). V lost 5 bases, J lost 2 bases, and 11 bases lay in between. CDR3: CSARGGNTDTQYF. The CDR3 bases are TGCAGTGCTCGAGGAGGGAACACAGATACGCAGTATTTT.